This TCR beta chain is from a study of T cells in narcolepsy. On the study more broadly: Donors had narcolepsy type 1 or type 2, or were healthy controls. Study results and limitations: In some patient and control memory CD4+ samples, autoreactive clones were absent. Autoreactive clonotypes reportedly recurred in blood of same and different patients, not controls.

Some clones are missing from TCRdb's copy, which holds only in-frame ones; the method was immunoSEQ multiplex PCR. The data contain tens of thousands of clones, 70% to 80% of them singletons. For this clone: What it recognizes is unknown.

V dropped 0 bases and J dropped 5; count of bases not matched to a gene: 3. Germline V CDR1 and CDR2: LNHNV, YYDKDF (reference sequence). This CDR3 comprises 15 residues. The chain carries TRBV15 and TRBJ2-5; 10 bases agree with TRBD2. Sequencing was performed on memory (CD45RA-) CD4+ T cells from blood. The TCR originated in a human donor in good health. The CDR3 sequence is CATSRESGRGETQYF. As DNA, the CDR3 is TGTGCCACCAGCAGAGAGAGCGGGAGGGGGGAGACCCAGTACTTC.